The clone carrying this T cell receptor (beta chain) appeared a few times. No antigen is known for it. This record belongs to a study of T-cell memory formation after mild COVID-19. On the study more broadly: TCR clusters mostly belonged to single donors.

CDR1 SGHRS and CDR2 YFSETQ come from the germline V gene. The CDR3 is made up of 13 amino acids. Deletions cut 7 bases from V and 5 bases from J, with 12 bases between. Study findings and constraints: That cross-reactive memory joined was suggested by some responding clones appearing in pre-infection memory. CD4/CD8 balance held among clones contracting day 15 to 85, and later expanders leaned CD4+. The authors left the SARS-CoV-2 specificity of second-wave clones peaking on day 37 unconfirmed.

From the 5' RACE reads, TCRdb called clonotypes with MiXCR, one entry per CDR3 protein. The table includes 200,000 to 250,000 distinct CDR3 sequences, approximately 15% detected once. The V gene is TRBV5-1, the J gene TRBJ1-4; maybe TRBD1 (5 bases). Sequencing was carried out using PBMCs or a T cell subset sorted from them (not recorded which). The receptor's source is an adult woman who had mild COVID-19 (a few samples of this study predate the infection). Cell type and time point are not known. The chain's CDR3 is CASRQPSNEKLFF. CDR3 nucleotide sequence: TGCGCCAGCCGACAGCCTTCAAATGAAAAACTGTTTTTT.